This TCR beta chain was observed in a study of OX40 agonist ivuxolimab in advanced cancers. Some background on the complete study: The costimulatory receptor OX40 (CD134) was targeted by ivuxolimab, a fully human IgG2 agonistic monoclonal antibody. Intravenous ivuxolimab was administered to patients every 2 weeks at six dose levels: 0.01, 0.1, 0.3, 1.5, 3 and 10 mg/kg. Of the approximately 50 dose-escalation patients, hepatocellular carcinoma was present in roughly 19, melanoma in approximately 15, renal cell carcinoma in 9 and head and neck cancer in 9. In the dose-escalation cohort, 82.7% of patients were male, and the mean age was approximately 60 years, with a range of about 23 to 85. Prior anti-PD-1, anti-PD-L1 or anti-CTLA-4 therapy was permitted, and checkpoint inhibitors had been received by roughly 40% of dose-escalation patients. Three dose-escalation patients achieved partial responses, one with hepatocellular carcinoma and two with cutaneous melanoma. Peripheral TCRbeta sequencing was intended to test whether TCR sequence diversity was altered and clonal T-cell expansion was caused by ivuxolimab. The paper covers the monotherapy dose-escalation part of the phase I ivuxolimab trial, which included N of about 50 patients. Results the study describes overall, beyond this receptor: The antigen specificity of the peripheral T cells that underwent clonal expansion was not determined. Partial responders in the 0.1-3.0 mg/kg groups had among the lowest normalized peripheral clonal expansion, especially among CD8+ T cells. At doses from 0.1 to 3.0 mg/kg, clonal expansion was seen in both CD4+ and CD8+ blood T cells between baseline and week 6. On average, CD8+ T cells showed more expanded clones than CD4+ T cells after ivuxolimab. Low levels of normalized T-cell clonal expansion were also seen in some nonresponding patients.

Genomic DNA was extracted from sorted cells for sequencing of the TCRbeta CDR3 region. The immunoSEQ Assay was used for sequencing of TCRbeta CDR3 regions. Held by TCRdb, this immuneACCESS table contains in-frame sequences only and omits some clones. Under half of the omission traces to an unresolved V gene where checked; the cause of the rest is unknown. The sample records about 50,000 clones, about 90% of which are singletons. 6.5% to 7.5% of the sample rests with the top ten. V is cut by 4 bases and J by 3 bases, and the space between the germline ends is 13 bases. According to the germline V gene (reference sequence), CDR1 reads LNHNV and CDR2 reads YYDKDF. The CDR3, cysteine through phenylalanine, is 15 amino acids long. The only DNA kept is the CDR3, 45 bases in frame from the first base. On this clone itself: Its target antigen remains unknown. Base qualities are not provided; no much larger clone lies one nucleotide away.

The trial excluded patients who had a history of autoimmune disease or who were on systemic immunosuppression. In every dose cohort, peripheral blood was drawn for TCR sequencing at baseline, cycle 4 day 1, and cycle 7 day 1. The samples were taken from a phase I, first-in-human, multicenter, open-label dose-escalation trial of ivuxolimab. Adults with locally advanced or metastatic melanoma, renal cell carcinoma, hepatocellular carcinoma or head and neck squamous cell carcinoma were enrolled in the trial. CD4+ and CD8+ T cells were sorted separately from peripheral blood before TCR sequencing. The receptor chain draws on TRBV15 and TRBJ1-5; no confident D gene assignment can be made. The sample was CD4+ or CD8+ T cells sorted from blood, taken in a trial of the OX40 agonist ivuxolimab. The clonotype was recovered from an adult with an advanced solid tumor such as melanoma, head and neck, liver or kidney cancer. The DNA sequence is given as TGTGCCACCAGCAATTCCGGCTTTTTCAATCAGCCCCAGCATTTT. It is translated as CATSNSGFFNQPQHF.